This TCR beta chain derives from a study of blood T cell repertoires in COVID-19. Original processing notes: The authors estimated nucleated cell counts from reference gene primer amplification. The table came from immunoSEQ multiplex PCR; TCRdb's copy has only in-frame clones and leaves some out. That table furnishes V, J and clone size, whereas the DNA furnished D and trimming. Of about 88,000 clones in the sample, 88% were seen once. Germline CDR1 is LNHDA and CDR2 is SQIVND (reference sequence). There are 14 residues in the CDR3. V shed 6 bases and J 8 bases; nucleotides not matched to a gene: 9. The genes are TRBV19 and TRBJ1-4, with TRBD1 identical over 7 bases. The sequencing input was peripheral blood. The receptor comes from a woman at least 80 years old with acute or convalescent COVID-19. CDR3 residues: CASRTGQMGEKLFF. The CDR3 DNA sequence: TGTGCCAGTAGAACGGGACAGATGGGGGAAAAACTGTTTTTT.